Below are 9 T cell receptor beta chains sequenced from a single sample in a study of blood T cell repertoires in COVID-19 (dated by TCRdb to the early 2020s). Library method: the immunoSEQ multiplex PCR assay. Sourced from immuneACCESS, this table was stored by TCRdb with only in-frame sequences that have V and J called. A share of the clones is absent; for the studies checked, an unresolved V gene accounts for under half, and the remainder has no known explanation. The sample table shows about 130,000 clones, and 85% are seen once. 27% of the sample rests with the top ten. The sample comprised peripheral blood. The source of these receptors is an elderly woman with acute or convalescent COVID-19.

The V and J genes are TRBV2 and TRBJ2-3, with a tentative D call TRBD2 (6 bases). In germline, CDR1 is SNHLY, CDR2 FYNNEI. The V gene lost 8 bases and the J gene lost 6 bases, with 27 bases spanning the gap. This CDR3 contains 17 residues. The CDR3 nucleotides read TGTGCCAGCTACCAAACGGGACTTACCCTGGTAGGCGATACGCAGTATTTT. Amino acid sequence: CASYQTGLTLVGDTQYF.

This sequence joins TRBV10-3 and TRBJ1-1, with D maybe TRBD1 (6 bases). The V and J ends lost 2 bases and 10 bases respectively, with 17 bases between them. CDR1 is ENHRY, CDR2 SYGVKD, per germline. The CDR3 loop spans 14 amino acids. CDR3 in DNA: TGTGCCATCAGTGAGAACGGCAGGGGCGCAACAGCTTTCTTT. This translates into CAISENGRGATAFF.

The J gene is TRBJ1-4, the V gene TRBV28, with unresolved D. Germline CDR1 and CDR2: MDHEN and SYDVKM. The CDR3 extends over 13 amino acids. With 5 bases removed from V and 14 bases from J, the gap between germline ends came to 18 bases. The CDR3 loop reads CASSSPPAGSLFF. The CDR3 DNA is TGTGCCAGCAGTAGCCCACCAGCGGGGAGCCTGTTTTTT.

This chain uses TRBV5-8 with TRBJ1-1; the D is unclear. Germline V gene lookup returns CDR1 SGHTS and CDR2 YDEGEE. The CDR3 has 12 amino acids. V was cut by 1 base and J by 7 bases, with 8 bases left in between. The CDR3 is CASSLLRLEAFF. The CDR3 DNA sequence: TGTGCCAGCAGCTTGCTCAGGCTTGAAGCTTTCTTT.

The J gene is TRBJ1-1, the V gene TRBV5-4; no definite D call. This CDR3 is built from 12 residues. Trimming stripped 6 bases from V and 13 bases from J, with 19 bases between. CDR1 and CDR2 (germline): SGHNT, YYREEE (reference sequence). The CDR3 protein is CASTTDGVDVFF. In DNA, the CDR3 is TGTGCCAGCACCACGGACGGGGTGGATGTTTTCTTT.

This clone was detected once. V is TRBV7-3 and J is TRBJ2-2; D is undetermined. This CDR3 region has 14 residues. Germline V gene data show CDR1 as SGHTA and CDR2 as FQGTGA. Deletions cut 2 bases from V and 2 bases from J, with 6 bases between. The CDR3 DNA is TGTGCCAGCAGCTTAGAGGTCAACACCGGGGAGCTGTTTTTT. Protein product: CASSLEVNTGELFF.

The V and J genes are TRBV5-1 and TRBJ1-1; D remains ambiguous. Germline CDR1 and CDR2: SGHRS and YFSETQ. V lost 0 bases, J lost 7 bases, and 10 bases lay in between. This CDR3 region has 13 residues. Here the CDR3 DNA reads TGCGCCAGCAGCTTGGTCCCGAGCCTTGAAGCTTTCTTT. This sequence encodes CASSLVPSLEAFF.

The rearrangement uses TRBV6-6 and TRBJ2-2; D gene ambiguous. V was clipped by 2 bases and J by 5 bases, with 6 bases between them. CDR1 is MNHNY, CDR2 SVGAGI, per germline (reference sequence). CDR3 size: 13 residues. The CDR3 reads CASSYVPTGELFF. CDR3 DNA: TGTGCCAGCAGTTACGTCCCGACCGGGGAGCTGTTTTTT.

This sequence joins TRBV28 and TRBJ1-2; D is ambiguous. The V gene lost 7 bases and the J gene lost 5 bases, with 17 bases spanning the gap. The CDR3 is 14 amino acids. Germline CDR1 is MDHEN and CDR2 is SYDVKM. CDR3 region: CASIPGSLGYGYTF. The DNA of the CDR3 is TGTGCCAGCATTCCCGGGTCCCTTGGGTATGGCTACACCTTC.